Listed here are 12 T cell receptor beta chains from one sample, sequenced in a study of blood T cell repertoires in COVID-19. Only in-frame clones appear in the TCRdb table, and some are missing; sequencing was by immunoSEQ multiplex PCR. The data contain under 350,000 clones, 90% of them singletons. The material sequenced was PBMCs or T cells enriched from blood (not recorded which). Receptor source: a man between 60 and 75 years old who had recovered from COVID-19.

The chain links TRBV18 to TRBJ2-5, with 8 bases lining up with TRBD2. This CDR3 contains 15 residues. Germline loops: CDR1 KGHSH, CDR2 LQKENI. V lost 3 bases to trimming and J lost 0 bases; unmatched junction nucleotides: 3. CDR3 loop: CASSPRLAHQETQYF. Written as DNA, the CDR3 is TGTGCCAGCTCACCTCGACTAGCGCACCAAGAGACCCAGTACTTC.

In this sample, this clone turned up once. The rearrangement uses TRBV9 and TRBJ2-2, with D possibly TRBD2 on 5 matching bases. This CDR3 region has 15 residues. Trimming pared 0 bases from V and 7 bases from J, leaving 13 bases between. Germline CDR1 is SGDLS and CDR2 is YYNGEE. This CDR3 is CASSVEGLRGGELFF. The CDR3 DNA is TGTGCCAGCAGCGTAGAAGGACTTCGTGGCGGGGAGCTGTTTTTT.

V gene TRBV7-3 combines with J gene TRBJ1-6, with a possible D match to TRBD1 (5 bases). The CDR3 is made up of 13 amino acids. CDR1 SGHTA and CDR2 FQGTGA come from the germline V gene. V was shortened by 2 bases and J by 7 bases, with 6 bases between the two germline ends. The DNA of the CDR3 is TGTGCCAGCAGCTTAGACAGAAATTCACCCCTCCACTTT. Protein product: CASSLDRNSPLHF.

This chain uses TRBV11-2 with TRBJ2-7, with 8 bases aligning to TRBD1. Germline V gene lookup returns CDR1 SGHAT and CDR2 FQNNGV. J lost 0 bases, V lost 7 bases, and 17 bases had no gene match. The CDR3 totals 18 residues. The DNA for the CDR3 is TGTGCCAGCAACACAAAACCGGGACAGGTATCTAGCTCCTACGAGCAGTACTTC. It specifies CASNTKPGQVSSSYEQYF.

The chain links TRBV7-2 to TRBJ2-1; 10 positions match TRBD2. Germline V lookup: CDR1 SGHTA, CDR2 FQGNSA. The CDR3 has 15 amino acids. V gave up 6 bases and J gave up 10 bases; unmatched junction bases: 12. DNA for the CDR3: TGTGCCAGCAGAACCACTAGCGGGGTTCCCAGAGAGCAGTTCTTC. Translating it yields CASRTTSGVPREQFF.

This clone was seen a handful of times. The DNA of the CDR3 is TGTGCCAGTAGGGCCATTGGGCAACGCACTGAAGCTTTCTTT. This translates into CASRAIGQRTEAFF. The chain employs TRBV19 and TRBJ1-1; no firm D call. CDR1 is LNHDA, CDR2 SQIVND, per germline (reference sequence). CDR3 length: 14 amino acids. V was pared by 6 bases and J by 4 bases, with 15 bases between.

The J gene is TRBJ1-1, the V gene TRBV7-8; weak D call: TRBD1 (5 bases). The CDR3 is 14 residues long. Per the germline V gene, CDR1 is SGHVS and CDR2 is FQNEAQ. The V and J ends lost 1 base and 2 bases respectively, with 8 bases between them. The CDR3 nucleotides are TGTGCCAGCAGCTTAGGCACAGGCAACACTGAAGCTTTCTTT. Translation gives CASSLGTGNTEAFF.

V and J are TRBV18 and TRBJ1-1; D may be TRBD1 (6 bases). The CDR3 consists of 16 residues. Trimming stripped 2 bases from V and 4 bases from J, with 17 bases between. CDR1 is KGHSH, CDR2 LQKENI, per germline. The DNA for the CDR3 is TGTGCCAGCTCACCAGGGGCAGGGGATCGTGGCACTGAAGCTTTCTTT. Translated: CASSPGAGDRGTEAFF. Supplemented by reference TRBV18 and TRBJ1-1, the full variable domain reads NAGVMQNPRHLVRRRGQEARLRCSPMKGHSHVYWYRQLPEEGLKFMVYLQKENIIDESGMPKERFSAEFPKEGPSILRIQQVVRGDSAAYFCASSPGAGDRGTEAFFGQGTRLTVV.

The chain is built from TRBV6-5 and TRBJ2-3; TRBD1 might be the D (6 bases). Germline V gene lookup returns CDR1 MNHEY and CDR2 SVGAGI. This CDR3 has 15 amino acids. The germline V and J ends were trimmed by 2 bases and 1 base, with 10 bases remaining between them. CDR3 sequence reads: CASSYLEGGTDTQYF. CDR3 DNA: TGTGCCAGCAGTTACCTAGAGGGGGGCACAGATACGCAGTATTTT.

This clone was recorded only once. The chain has TRBV7-2 and TRBJ1-5; D call uncertain. The CDR3 spans 15 residues. V was pared by 1 base and J by 6 bases, with 13 bases between. Germline V gives CDR1 SGHTA, CDR2 FQGNSA. The chain's CDR3 is CASSLGTTRIQPQHF. The CDR3 DNA reads TGTGCCAGCAGCTTAGGAACGACGAGGATTCAGCCCCAGCATTTT.

The J gene is TRBJ2-7, the V gene TRBV7-8; a weak D match, TRBD2 (7 bases). There are 16 residues in the CDR3. V lost 4 bases and J lost 0, with 16 bases in between. CDR1 and CDR2 from the germline V gene are SGHVS and FQNEAQ. CDR3 bases: TGTGCCAGCAGCTCTGGGGGGGGGCGGCGCTCCTACGAGCAGTACTTC. Translating gives CASSSGGGRRSYEQYF.

The J gene is TRBJ2-7, the V gene TRBV9; D uncertain. V lost 0 bases and J lost 2, with 12 bases in between. Germline loops: CDR1 SGDLS, CDR2 YYNGEE. The CDR3 consists of 15 residues. The CDR3 bases are TGTGCCAGCAGCGTAGAACCAACACGCCCCTACGAGCAGTACTTC. Translated: CASSVEPTRPYEQYF.